This TCR beta chain was captured by sequencing in a study of radiotherapy plus CTLA-4 blockade in lung cancer. About the study: Disease control was seen in approximately 29% of patients, objective responses in approximately 19%. Points from the study as a whole: The best prediction of response reportedly came from early blood T cell clone dynamics, with interferon-beta. In blood, after radiotherapy plus ipilimumab, tumor-derived TCR clones expanded.

V lost 1 base, J lost 0 bases, and 7 bases lay in between. The CDR3 totals 14 residues. CDR1 and CDR2 from the germline V gene are SEHNR and FQNEAQ (reference sequence). On this clone itself: What it binds is unknown.

Sequencing used immunoSEQ multiplex PCR; TCRdb keeps in-frame clones, though not all of them. This sample yields about 95,000 clones, of which about four fifths are seen a single time; over 0.75% belongs to the top ten. This TCR was recovered from a human donor with non-small cell lung cancer who had stable disease on radiotherapy plus ipilimumab. The chain links TRBV7-9 to TRBJ2-7; D gene unclear. The sample was peripheral blood, taken from a patient treated with radiotherapy plus ipilimumab. CDR3 sequence reads: CASSLGHRSYEQYF. In nucleotides, the CDR3 is TGTGCCAGCAGCTTAGGACACCGCTCCTACGAGCAGTACTTC.